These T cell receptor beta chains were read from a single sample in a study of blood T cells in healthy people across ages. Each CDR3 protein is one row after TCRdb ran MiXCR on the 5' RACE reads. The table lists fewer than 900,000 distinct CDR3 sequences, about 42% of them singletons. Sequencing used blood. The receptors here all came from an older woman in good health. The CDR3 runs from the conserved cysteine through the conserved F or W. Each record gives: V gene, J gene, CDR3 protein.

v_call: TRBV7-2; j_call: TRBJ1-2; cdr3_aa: CASSRPGQGGNGYTF
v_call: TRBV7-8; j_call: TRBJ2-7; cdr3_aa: CASSGARISGVSYEQYF
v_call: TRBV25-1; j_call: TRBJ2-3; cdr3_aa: CASSLGTSGRTDTQYF
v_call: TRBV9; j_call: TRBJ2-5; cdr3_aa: CASSLDRLETQYF
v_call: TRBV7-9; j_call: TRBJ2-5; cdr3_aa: CASNLVTIETQYF
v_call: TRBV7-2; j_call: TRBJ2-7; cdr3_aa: CASSLARLSYEQYF
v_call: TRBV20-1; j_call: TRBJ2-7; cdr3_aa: CSARDFLAGPSYEQYF
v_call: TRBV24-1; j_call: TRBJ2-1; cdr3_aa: CATSEPRQGNEQFF
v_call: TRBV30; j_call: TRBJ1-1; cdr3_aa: CAWSVSGAAFF
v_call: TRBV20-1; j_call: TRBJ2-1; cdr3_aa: CSALDRGKGNKEQFF
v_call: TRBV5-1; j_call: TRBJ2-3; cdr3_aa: CASTRDSHTDTQYF
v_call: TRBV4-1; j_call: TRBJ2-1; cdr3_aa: CASSQDSGNWRDNEQFF
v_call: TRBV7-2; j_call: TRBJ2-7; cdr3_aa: CASSLSISYEQYF
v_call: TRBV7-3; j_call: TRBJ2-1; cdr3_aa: CASSPEGPYNEQFF
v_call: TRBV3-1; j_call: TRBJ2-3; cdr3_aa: CASSPLWGTGDTQYF
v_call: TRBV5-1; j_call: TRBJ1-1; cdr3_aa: CASRVTPPSTEAFF
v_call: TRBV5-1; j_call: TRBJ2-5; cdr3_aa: CASSFGQGGETQYF
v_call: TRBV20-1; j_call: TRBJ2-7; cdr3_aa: CSAYDTYGYNEQYF
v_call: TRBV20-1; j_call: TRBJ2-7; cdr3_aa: CSASNPDVGPYEQYF
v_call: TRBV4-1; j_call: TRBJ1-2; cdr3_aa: CASSQDRGGLYGYTF
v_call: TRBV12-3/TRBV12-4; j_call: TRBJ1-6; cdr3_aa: CASSARQGDNSPLHF
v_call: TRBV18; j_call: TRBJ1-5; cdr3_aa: CASSTGDQPQHF
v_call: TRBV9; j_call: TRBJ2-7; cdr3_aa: CASSYSGNYEQYF
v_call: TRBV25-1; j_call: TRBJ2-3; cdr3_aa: CASQTSGAYRDTQYF
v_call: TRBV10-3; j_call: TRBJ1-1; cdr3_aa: CAIRDQQGIRNTEAFF
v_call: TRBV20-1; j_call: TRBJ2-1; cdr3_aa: CSASESLAGGLGDEQFF
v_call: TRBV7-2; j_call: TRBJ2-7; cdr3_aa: CASSYSAGTGSSYEQYF
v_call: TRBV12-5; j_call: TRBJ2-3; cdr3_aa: CASGRRLAGADTQYF
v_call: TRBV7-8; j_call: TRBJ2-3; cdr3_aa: CASSLIQRRDRGPDTQYF
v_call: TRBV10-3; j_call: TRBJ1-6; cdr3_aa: CAISETGGQRSPLHF
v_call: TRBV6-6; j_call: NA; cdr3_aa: CASSRNGQGVSYEQFF
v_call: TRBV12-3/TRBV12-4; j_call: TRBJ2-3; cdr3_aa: CASSSLAESTDTQYF
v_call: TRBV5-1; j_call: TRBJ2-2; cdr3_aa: CASSKGQLSGSYTGELFF